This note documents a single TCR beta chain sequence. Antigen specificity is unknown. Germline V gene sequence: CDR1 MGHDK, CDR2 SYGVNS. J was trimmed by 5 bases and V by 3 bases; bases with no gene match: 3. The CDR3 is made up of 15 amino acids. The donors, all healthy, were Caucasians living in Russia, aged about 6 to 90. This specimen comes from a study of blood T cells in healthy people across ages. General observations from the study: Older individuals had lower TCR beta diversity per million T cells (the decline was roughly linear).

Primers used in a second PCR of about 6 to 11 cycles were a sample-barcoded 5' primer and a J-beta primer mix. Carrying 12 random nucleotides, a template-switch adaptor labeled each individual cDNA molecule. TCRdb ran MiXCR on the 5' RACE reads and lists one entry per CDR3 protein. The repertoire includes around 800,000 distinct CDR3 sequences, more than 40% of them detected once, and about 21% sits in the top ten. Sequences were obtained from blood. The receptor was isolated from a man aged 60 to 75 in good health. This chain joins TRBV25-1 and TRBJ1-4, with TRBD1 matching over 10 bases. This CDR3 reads CASSDVGQGNEKLFF. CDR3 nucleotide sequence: TGTGCCAGCAGTGATGTGGGACAGGGGAATGAAAAACTGTTTTTT.